What follows is one TCR beta chain and its context. The sample originates from a study of CD8+ T cells in alopecia areata. Study-wide background: It was oral tofacitinib, at 5 to 10 mg twice daily, that treated patients received. Tofacitinib therapy lasting 6 to 18 months was followed by 6 months off drug.

V lost 5 bases and J lost 1, with 6 bases in between. Looked up from germline, CDR1 is GTSNPN and CDR2 is SVGIG (reference sequence). This CDR3 is 11 amino acids long. The treatment denotes: oral pan-JAK inhibitor, 5-10 mg twice daily. In alopecia areata patients, both lesional scalp punch biopsies and peripheral blood were collected. Isolation of CD4+ and CD8+ T cells from PBMCs was achieved by sorting. cDNA prepared by RNA extraction and subsequent reverse transcription served as the template for sequencing. The protocol was immunoSEQ multiplex PCR, while the TCRdb copy is restricted to in-frame clones and leaves out a portion. The sample lists 150,000 to 250,000 clones, roughly 60% occurring once.

The origin of this receptor is a human donor with alopecia areata. The chain combines TRBV30 with TRBJ2-7, with D uncertain. Sequencing was performed on CD4+ T cells sorted from blood, taken at week 24, from a patient treated with tofacitinib. The CDR3 region is CAWVGSYEQYF. Written as DNA, the CDR3 is TGTGCCTGGGTCGGGTCCTACGAGCAGTACTTC.